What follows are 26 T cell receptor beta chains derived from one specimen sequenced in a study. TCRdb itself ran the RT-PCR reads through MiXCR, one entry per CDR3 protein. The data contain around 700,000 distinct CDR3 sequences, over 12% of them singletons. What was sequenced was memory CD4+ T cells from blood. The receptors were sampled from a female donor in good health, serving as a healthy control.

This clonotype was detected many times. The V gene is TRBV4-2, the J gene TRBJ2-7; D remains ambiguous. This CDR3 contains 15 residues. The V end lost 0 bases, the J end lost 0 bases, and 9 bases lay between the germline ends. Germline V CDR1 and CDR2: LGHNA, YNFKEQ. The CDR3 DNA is TGTGCCAGCAGCCAAGATCCGCGGAACTCCTACGAGCAGTACTTC. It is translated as CASSQDPRNSYEQYF.

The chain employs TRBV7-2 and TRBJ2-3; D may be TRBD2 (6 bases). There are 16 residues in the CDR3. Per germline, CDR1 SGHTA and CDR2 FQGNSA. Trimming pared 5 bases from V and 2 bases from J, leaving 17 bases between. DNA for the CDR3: TGTGCCAGCAGCATAAATAGCGGAGTACTCACAGATACGCAGTATTTT. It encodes CASSINSGVLTDTQYF.

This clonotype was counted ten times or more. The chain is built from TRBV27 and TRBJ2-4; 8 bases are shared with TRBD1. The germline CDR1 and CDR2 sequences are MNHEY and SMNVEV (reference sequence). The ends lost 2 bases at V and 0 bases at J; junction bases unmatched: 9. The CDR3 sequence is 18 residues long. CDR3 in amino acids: CASSLIGDRSSAKNIQYF. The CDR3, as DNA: TGTGCCAGCAGTTTAATAGGGGACAGGTCCTCAGCCAAAAACATTCAGTACTTC.

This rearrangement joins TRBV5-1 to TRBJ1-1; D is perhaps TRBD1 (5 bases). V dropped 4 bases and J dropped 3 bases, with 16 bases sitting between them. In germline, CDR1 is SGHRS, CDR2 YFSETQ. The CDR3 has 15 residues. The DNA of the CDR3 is TGCGCCAGCAGCGGAAGAACTTCAGGGTACACTGAAGCTTTCTTT. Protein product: CASSGRTSGYTEAFF.

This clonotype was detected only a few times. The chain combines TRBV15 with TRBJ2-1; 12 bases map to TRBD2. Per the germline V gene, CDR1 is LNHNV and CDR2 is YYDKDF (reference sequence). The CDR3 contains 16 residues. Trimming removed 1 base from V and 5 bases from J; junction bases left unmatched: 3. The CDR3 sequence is CATSRGLAGGNNEQFF. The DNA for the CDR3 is TGTGCCACCAGCAGAGGGCTAGCGGGAGGGAACAATGAGCAGTTCTTC.

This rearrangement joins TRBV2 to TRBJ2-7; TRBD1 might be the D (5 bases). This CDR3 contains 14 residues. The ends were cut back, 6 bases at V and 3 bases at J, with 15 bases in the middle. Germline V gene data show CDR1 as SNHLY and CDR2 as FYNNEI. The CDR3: CASRVGQGDYEQYF. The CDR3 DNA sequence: TGTGCCAGCAGGGTTGGGCAGGGCGACTACGAGCAGTACTTC.

For the CDR3, the DNA is TGCGCCAGCAGCTTACTGGGGACAGGGAGGGAGACCCAGTACTTC. Protein product: CASSLLGTGRETQYF. The V and J genes are TRBV5-1 and TRBJ2-5; 9 nucleotides align to TRBD1. With 2 bases clipped from V and 5 bases from J, the junction kept 7 bases outside the gene matches. This CDR3 contains 15 residues. CDR1 and CDR2 (germline): SGHRS, YFSETQ.

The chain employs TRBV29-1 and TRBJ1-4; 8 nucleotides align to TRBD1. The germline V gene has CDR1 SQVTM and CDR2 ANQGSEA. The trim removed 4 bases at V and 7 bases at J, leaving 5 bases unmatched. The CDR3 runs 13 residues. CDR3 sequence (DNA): TGCAGCGTTGTTAGGACAGGGAGTGAAAAACTGTTTTTT. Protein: CSVVRTGSEKLFF.

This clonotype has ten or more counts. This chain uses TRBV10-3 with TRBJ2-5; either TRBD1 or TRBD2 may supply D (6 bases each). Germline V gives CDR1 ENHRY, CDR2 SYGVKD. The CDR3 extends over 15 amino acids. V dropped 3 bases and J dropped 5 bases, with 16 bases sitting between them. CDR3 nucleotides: TGTGCCATCAGTGACCGGGAGAGGGACATGGAGACCCAGTACTTC. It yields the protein CAISDRERDMETQYF.

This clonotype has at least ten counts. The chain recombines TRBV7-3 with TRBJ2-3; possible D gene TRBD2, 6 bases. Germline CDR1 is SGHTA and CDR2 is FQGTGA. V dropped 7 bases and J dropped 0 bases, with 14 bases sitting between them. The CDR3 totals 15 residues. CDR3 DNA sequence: TGTGCCAGCACCCTGGGACTCTCTAGCACAGATACGCAGTATTTT. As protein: CASTLGLSSTDTQYF.

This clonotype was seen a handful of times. DNA of the CDR3: TGTGCCAGCAGCCCGGGGGGACAGGCCGCGGATACGCAGTATTTT. This encodes CASSPGGQAADTQYF. This chain joins TRBV7-9 and TRBJ2-3, with D maybe TRBD1 (8 bases). Deletions cut 5 bases from V and 6 bases from J, with 18 bases between. Looked up from germline, CDR1 is SEHNR and CDR2 is FQNEAQ (reference sequence). The CDR3 runs to 15 residues.

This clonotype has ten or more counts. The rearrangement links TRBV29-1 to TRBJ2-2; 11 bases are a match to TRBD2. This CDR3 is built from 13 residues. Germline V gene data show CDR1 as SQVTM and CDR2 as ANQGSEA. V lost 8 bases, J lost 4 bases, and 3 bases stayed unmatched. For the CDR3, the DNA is TGCAGCACTAGCGGGGGAGGCACCGGGGAGCTGTTTTTT. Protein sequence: CSTSGGGTGELFF.

CDR3 amino acids: CATSNLGGNKVEAFF. The CDR3 region has the DNA TGTGCCACCAGCAACCTAGGGGGGAACAAGGTTGAAGCTTTCTTT. The chain is built from TRBV15 and TRBJ1-1; a possible D gene is TRBD1 (6 bases). The V end was cut by 4 bases, the J end by 7 bases, with 19 bases between. Per the germline V gene, CDR1 is LNHNV and CDR2 is YYDKDF (reference sequence). The CDR3 spans 15 residues.

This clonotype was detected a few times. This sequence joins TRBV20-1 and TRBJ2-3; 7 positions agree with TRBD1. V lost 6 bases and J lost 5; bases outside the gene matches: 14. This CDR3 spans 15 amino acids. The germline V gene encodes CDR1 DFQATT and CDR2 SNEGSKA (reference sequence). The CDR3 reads CSARGKQGIGDTQYF. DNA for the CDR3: TGCAGTGCCAGGGGGAAACAGGGGATTGGAGATACGCAGTATTTT.

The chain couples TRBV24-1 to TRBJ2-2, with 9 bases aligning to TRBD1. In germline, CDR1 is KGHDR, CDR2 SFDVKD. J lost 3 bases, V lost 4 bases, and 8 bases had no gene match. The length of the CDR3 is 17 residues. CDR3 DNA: TGTGCCACCAGTGACCCGCCGGGGACAGGGCACACCGGGGAGCTGTTTTTT. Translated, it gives CATSDPPGTGHTGELFF.

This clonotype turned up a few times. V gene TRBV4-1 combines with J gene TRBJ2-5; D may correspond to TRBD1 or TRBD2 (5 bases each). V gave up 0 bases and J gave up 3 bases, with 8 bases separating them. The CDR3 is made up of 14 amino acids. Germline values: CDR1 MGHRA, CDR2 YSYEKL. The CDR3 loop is CASSQEMGEETQYF. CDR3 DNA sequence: TGCGCCAGCAGCCAAGAAATGGGGGAAGAGACCCAGTACTTC.

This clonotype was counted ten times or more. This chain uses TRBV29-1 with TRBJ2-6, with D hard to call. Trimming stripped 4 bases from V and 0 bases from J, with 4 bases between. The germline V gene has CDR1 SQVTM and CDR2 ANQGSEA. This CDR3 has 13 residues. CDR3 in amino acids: CSVVLSGANVLTF. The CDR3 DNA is TGCAGCGTTGTCCTCTCTGGGGCCAACGTCCTGACTTTC. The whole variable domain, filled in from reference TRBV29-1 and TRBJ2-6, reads SAVISQKPSRDICQRGTSLTIQCQVDSQVTMMFWYRQQPGQSLTLIATANQGSEATYESGFVIDKFPISRPNLTFSTLTVSNMSPEDSSIYLCSVVLSGANVLTFGAGSRLTVL.

DNA of the CDR3: TGCAGTGCTGCCGGACTAGCCACGTACCAAGAGACCCAGTACTTC. Amino acids: CSAAGLATYQETQYF. The rearrangement uses TRBV20-1 and TRBJ2-5; 8 positions match TRBD2. This CDR3 is built from 15 residues. Germline CDR1 is DFQATT and CDR2 is SNEGSKA (reference sequence). The J segment lost 0 bases and the V segment lost 5 bases, leaving 8 bases of the junction unmatched.

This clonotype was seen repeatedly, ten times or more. The CDR3, as DNA: TGTGCCAGCCAAACCAACGGGGTAACCGAGCAGTACTTC. It codes for CASQTNGVTEQYF. The V and J genes are TRBV28 and TRBJ2-7; perhaps TRBD2 as D (5 bases). Germline V lookup: CDR1 MDHEN, CDR2 SYDVKM. CDR3 size: 13 residues. Trimming shortened V by 8 bases and J by 6 bases, and 17 bases separated the two germline ends.

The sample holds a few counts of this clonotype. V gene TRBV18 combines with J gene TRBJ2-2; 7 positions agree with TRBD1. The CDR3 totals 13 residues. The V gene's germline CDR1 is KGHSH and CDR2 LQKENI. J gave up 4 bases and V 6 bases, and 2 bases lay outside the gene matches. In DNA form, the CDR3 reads TGTGCCAGCTCTCGGGACAGCACCGGGGAGCTGTTTTTT. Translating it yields CASSRDSTGELFF.

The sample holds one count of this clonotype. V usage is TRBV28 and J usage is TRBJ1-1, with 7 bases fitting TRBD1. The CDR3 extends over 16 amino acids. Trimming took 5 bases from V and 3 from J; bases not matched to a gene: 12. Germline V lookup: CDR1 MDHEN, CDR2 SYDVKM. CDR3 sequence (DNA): TGTGCCAGCAGTATCGGGACAGCCATGGGGGACACTGAAGCTTTCTTT. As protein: CASSIGTAMGDTEAFF.

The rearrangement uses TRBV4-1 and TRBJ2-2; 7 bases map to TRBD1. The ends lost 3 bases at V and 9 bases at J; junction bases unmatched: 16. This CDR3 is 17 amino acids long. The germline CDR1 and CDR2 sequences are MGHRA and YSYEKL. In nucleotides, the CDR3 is TGCGCCAGCAGCCACGGGCGGGCAGGGGGATCTTACCGGGAGCTGTTTTTT. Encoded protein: CASSHGRAGGSYRELFF.

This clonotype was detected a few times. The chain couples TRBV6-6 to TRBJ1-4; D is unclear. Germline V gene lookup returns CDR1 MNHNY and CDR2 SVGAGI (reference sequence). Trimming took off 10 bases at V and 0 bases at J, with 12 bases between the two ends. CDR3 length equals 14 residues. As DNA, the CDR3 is TGTGCCATACAAGACGGTGCAACTAATGAAAAACTGTTTTTT. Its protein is CAIQDGATNEKLFF.

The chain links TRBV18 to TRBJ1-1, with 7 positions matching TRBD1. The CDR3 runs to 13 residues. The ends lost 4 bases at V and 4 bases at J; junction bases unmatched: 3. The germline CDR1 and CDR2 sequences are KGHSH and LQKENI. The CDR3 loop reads CASSQGQITEAFF. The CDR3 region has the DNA TGTGCCAGCTCACAGGGACAGATCACTGAAGCTTTCTTT.

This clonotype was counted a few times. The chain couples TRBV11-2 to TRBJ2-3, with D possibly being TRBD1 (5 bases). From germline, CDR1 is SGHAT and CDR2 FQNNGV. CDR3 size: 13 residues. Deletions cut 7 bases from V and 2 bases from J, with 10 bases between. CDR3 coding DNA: TGTGCCAGCACCATGGACAACACAGATACGCAGTATTTT. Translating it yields CASTMDNTDTQYF.

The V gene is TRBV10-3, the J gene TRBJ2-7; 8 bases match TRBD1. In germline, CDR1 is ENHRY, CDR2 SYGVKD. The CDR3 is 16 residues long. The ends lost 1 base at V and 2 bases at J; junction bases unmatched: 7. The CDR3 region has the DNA TGTGCCATCAGTGAGTTGGGACAGGTAGGAACCTACGAGCAGTACTTC. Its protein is CAISELGQVGTYEQYF.